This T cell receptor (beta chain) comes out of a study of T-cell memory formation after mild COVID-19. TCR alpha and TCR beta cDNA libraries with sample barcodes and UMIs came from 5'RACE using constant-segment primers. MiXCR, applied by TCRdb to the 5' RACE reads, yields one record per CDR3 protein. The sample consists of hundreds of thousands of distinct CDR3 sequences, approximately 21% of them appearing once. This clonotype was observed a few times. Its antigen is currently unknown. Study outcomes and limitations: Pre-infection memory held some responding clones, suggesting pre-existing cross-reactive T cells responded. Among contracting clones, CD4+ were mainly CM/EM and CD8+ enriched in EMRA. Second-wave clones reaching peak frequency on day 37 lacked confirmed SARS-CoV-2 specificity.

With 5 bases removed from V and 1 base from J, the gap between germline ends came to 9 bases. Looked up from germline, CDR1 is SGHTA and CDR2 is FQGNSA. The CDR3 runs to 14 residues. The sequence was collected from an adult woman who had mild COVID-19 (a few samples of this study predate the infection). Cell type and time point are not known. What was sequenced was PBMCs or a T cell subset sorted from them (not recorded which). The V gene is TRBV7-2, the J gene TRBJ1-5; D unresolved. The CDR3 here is CASSDGVSNQPQHF. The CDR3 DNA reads TGTGCCAGCAGCGACGGGGTGAGCAATCAGCCCCAGCATTTT.